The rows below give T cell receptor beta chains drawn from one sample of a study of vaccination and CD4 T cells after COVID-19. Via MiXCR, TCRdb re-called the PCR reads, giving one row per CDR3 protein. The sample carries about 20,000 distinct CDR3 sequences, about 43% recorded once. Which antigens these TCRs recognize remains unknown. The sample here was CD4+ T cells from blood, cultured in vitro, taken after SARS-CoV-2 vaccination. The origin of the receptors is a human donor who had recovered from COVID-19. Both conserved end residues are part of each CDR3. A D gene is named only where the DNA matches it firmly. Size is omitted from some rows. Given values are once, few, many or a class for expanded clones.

CSARDPSGSYNEQFF	TGCAGTGCTAGAGATCCTAGCGGCTCCTACAATGAGCAGTTCTTC	TRBV20-1	TRBD2	once	TRBJ2-1
CSVDKTGGNYGYTF	TGCAGCGTTGACAAAACGGGGGGAAACTATGGCTACACCTTC	TRBV29-1	NA	NA	TRBJ1-2
CASSLYSGHAGLNYGYTF	TGTGCCAGCAGCTTATATTCGGGGCACGCAGGGCTCAACTATGGCTACACCTTC	TRBV7-9	NA	NA	TRBJ1-2